The TCR beta chain under discussion was sequenced for a study of cytomegalovirus exposure and HLA in healthy donors. A multiplex PCR was run with 60 Vbeta primers and 13 Jbeta primers. This table comes from immunoSEQ multiplex PCR, and its TCRdb copy is limited to in-frame clones, with some not included. The table lists about 150,000 clones, approximately 80% of them singletons. Looked up from germline, CDR1 is MGHRA and CDR2 is YSYEKL. The CDR3 consists of 22 residues. Trimming took 2 bases from V and 0 from J; bases not matched to a gene: 16. The origin of this receptor is a male donor in good health and CMV-seronegative. The genes are TRBV4-1 and TRBJ2-5, with 15 bases that match TRBD2. Sequencing was performed on PBMCs. The CDR3 DNA follows: TGCGCCAGCAGCCAATACATTGCTCTTGCCGGGACTAGCGGGGGGTACCAAGAGACCCAGTACTTC. This codes for CASSQYIALAGTSGGYQETQYF.